This TCR beta chain was documented in a study of CXCR3-negative and CXCR3-positive naive CD8 T cells. Study-wide points: CD5 surface expression was similar among naive subsets, and TCR strength was estimated by inference from TRB CDR3 properties. CXCR3-positive naive cells had TRB CDR3s that were more hydrophobic than CXCR3-negative naive cells had. Comparably high diversity was seen in both naive subsets, and much lower diversity in memory CD8+ cells.

The TRB libraries of cDNA were built by UMI-labeled 5' RACE. TCRdb reprocessed the 5' RACE reads; each CDR3 protein has one entry and no DNA is given. The sample's table shows under 150,000 distinct CDR3 sequences. Researchers sorted a few hundred thousand cells of each CD8+ T cell subset in triplicate. CD45RO-CCR7+CD27+CD95- characterized naive CD8+ T cells. On this clonotype: The antigen remains unidentified.

The CDR3 runs 13 residues. The TCR sequence derives from a human donor in good health. Some clones in this sample may be carry-over from other donors' samples. The V call is TRBV12-3 or TRBV12-4, the J call TRBJ2-1. What was sequenced was naive CXCR3+ CD8+ T cells from blood. Subset here: CD45RO-CCR7+CD27+CD95- naive CD8+ T cells expressing CXCR3 (TNR3+). The CDR3 loop is CASTGSSYNEQFF.